Below, 24 T cell receptor beta chains from the same sample are listed, as sequenced in a study of blood T cell repertoires in COVID-19 (dated by TCRdb to 2018 to 2021). The library was obtained by the immunoSEQ multiplex PCR assay. TCRdb holds this immuneACCESS table with in-frame rearrangements only. Some clones are missing; in checked studies, unresolved V genes explain under half, and the rest has no known cause. Within this sample are about 170,000 clones, with about four fifths of them counted one time only. Roughly a tenth of the sample rests with the top ten. What was sequenced was peripheral blood. The receptors originated from a man in his 70s with active or convalescent COVID-19.

The genes are TRBV27 and TRBJ2-3; 7 bases line up with TRBD2. Trimming at V came to 2 bases and at J to 2 bases, leaving 4 bases not matched to a gene. CDR1 and CDR2 from the germline V gene are MNHEY and SMNVEV (reference sequence). The CDR3 is made up of 15 amino acids. The CDR3 nucleotides are TGTGCCAGCAGTTTAAACGGGGGGATCACAGATACGCAGTATTTT. Its translation: CASSLNGGITDTQYF.

J is TRBJ2-2 and V is TRBV2; D gene ambiguous. The V and J ends lost 3 bases and 4 bases respectively, with 6 bases between them. The CDR3 has 13 amino acids. Germline CDR1 SNHLY, CDR2 FYNNEI. DNA of the CDR3: TGTGCCAGCAGTGAGTTGGCCACCGGGGAGCTGTTTTTT. Translated, it gives CASSELATGELFF.

The sample holds one count of this clone. This chain uses TRBV7-8 with TRBJ2-7, with a tentative D call TRBD2 (6 bases). CDR3 length equals 13 residues. V was clipped by 3 bases and J by 2 bases, with 8 bases between them. Germline lookup yields CDR1 SGHVS and CDR2 FQNEAQ. The CDR3 protein is CASSLRGTYEQYF. The CDR3 DNA reads TGTGCCAGCAGCTTGCGGGGAACCTACGAGCAGTACTTC.

This chain uses TRBV9 with TRBJ1-2; the match to TRBD1 covers 7 bases. V trimming: 3 bases; J trimming: 7 bases; junction bases outside the gene matches: 15. CDR3 length equals 16 residues. CDR1 SGDLS and CDR2 YYNGEE come from the germline V gene. The CDR3 reads CASSAASPTGAAGYTF. The CDR3 DNA reads TGTGCCAGCAGCGCTGCCAGCCCAACAGGGGCTGCTGGCTACACCTTC.

The gene calls are TRBV9 and TRBJ2-2; a possible D gene is TRBD2 (6 bases). This CDR3 region has 14 residues. Trimming removed 0 bases from V and 5 bases from J, with 8 bases in between. Germline assignment: CDR1 SGDLS and CDR2 YYNGEE. CDR3 residues: CASSVGGGTGELFF. The CDR3 nucleotides read TGTGCCAGCAGCGTAGGGGGAGGAACCGGGGAGCTGTTTTTT.

The chain combines TRBV2 with TRBJ2-7; 10 bases are shared with TRBD1. Per germline, CDR1 SNHLY and CDR2 FYNNEI. The trim removed 9 bases at V and 7 bases at J, leaving 9 bases unmatched. The CDR3 is 13 amino acids. The CDR3 nucleotides are TGTGCCAGATCGGGACAGGGGCGTGATGAGCAGTACTTC. Amino acid sequence: CARSGQGRDEQYF. The full variable domain, its missing parts supplied by reference TRBV2 and TRBJ2-7, is EPEVTQTPSHQVTQMGQEVILRCVPISNHLYFYWYRQILGQKVEFLVSFYNNEISEKSEIFDDQFSVERPDGSNFTLKIRSTKLEDSAMYFCARSGQGRDEQYFGPGTRLTVT.

This sequence joins TRBV6-5 and TRBJ2-7; no definite D call. The CDR3 contains 13 residues. Deletions cut 5 bases from V and 2 bases from J, with 10 bases between. The germline CDR1 and CDR2 sequences are MNHEY and SVGAGI. The CDR3 bases are TGTGCCAGCAGTCAGACATGGACCTACGAGCAGTACTTC. The encoded protein is CASSQTWTYEQYF.

V and J are TRBV6-2 or TRBV6-3 and TRBJ1-5, with no clear D. CDR1 is MNHEY and CDR2 is SVGEGT in the germline V gene. V shed 2 bases and J shed 0 bases, with 14 bases lying between them. This CDR3 has 17 amino acids. CDR3 loop: CASSYERRKISNQPQHF. The CDR3 DNA reads as TGTGCCAGCAGTTACGAACGCAGAAAAATTAGCAATCAGCCCCAGCATTTT.

V usage is TRBV3-1 (or the pseudogene TRBV3-2) and J usage is TRBJ2-7; 11 nucleotides agree with TRBD2. The V segment lost 6 bases and the J segment 0 bases; nucleotides outside the gene matches: 7. CDR1 is LGHDT, CDR2 YNNKEL, per germline (reference sequence). The CDR3 is 16 residues long. CDR3 loop: CASSRLTSGSSYEQYF. The CDR3 coding sequence is TGTGCCAGCAGTCGTCTCACTAGCGGGAGCTCCTACGAGCAGTACTTC.

CDR3 sequence: CASSGGYGYTF. CDR3 DNA sequence: TGTGCCAGTTCCGGGGGCTATGGCTACACCTTC. The chain employs TRBV19 and TRBJ1-2; D possibly corresponds to TRBD1 (5 bases). Germline V gene lookup returns CDR1 LNHDA and CDR2 SQIVND (reference sequence). The CDR3 extends over 11 amino acids. Trimming cost V 8 bases and J 4 bases, with 8 bases left between them.

The rearrangement uses TRBV7-2 and TRBJ2-2; 7 nucleotides align to TRBD2. Unmatched junction bases numbered 9, after V lost 6 bases and J lost 5 bases. This CDR3 has 15 amino acids. Germline CDR1 reads SGHTA; CDR2 reads FQGNSA. DNA for the CDR3: TGTGCCAGCAGGTCCCCCGGGGGGAGTACCGGGGAGCTGTTTTTT. Its translation is CASRSPGGSTGELFF.

The rearrangement links TRBV6-6 to TRBJ1-5, with D hard to call. Germline CDR1 reads MNHNY; CDR2 reads SVGAGI (reference sequence). The ends were cut back, 11 bases at V and 3 bases at J, with 14 bases in the middle. The CDR3 contains 13 residues. Here the CDR3 DNA reads TGTGCCTCCAACGGGGTCCACAATCAGCCCCAGCATTTT. It codes for CASNGVHNQPQHF.

The table lists this clone with many counts. The same CDR3 is also encoded by other DNA sequences in this sample. The gene calls are TRBV27 and TRBJ1-2, with D hard to call. The V and J ends lost 3 bases and 2 bases respectively, with 7 bases between them. This CDR3 has 13 amino acids. From germline, CDR1 is MNHEY and CDR2 SMNVEV (reference sequence). The CDR3 sequence is CASSLRENYGYTF. DNA of the CDR3: TGTGCCAGCAGTTTGCGGGAGAACTATGGCTACACCTTC.

The rearrangement links TRBV9 to TRBJ1-1, with 7 positions matching TRBD1. V shed 3 bases, J shed 4 bases, and the junction held 6 bases outside the gene matches. The CDR3 length is 14 residues. CDR1 is SGDLS, CDR2 YYNGEE, per germline. The CDR3 bases are TGTGCCAGCAGCGCTACAGGGGTCGGCACTGAAGCTTTCTTT. It yields the protein CASSATGVGTEAFF.

This chain uses TRBV5-8 with TRBJ2-6; D gene unclear. With 4 bases removed from V and 0 bases from J, the gap between germline ends came to 8 bases. The CDR3 loop spans 15 amino acids. Per the germline V gene, CDR1 is SGHTS and CDR2 is YDEGEE. The CDR3 nucleotides are TGTGCCAGCAGCCGCAGATTCTCTGGGGCCAACGTCCTGACTTTC. This translates into CASSRRFSGANVLTF.

The chain employs TRBV7-8 and TRBJ2-7; possibly TRBD2 for D (6 bases). The CDR3 contains 16 residues. Trimming took 2 bases from V and 0 from J, leaving 14 bases between them. CDR1 is SGHVS, CDR2 FQNEAQ, per germline. CDR3 in DNA: TGTGCCAGCAGCTTAAGCCCGCCGGGAGTCTCCTACGAGCAGTACTTC. This gives the protein CASSLSPPGVSYEQYF.

The V and J genes are TRBV5-1 and TRBJ2-2, with D possibly being TRBD1 (5 bases). This CDR3 region has 15 residues. CDR1 SGHRS and CDR2 YFSETQ come from the germline V gene. The ends were cut back, 1 base at V and 7 bases at J, with 14 bases in the middle. Here the CDR3 DNA reads TGCGCCAGCAGCTTGTGGGGCAGGGCGGTCGGGGAGCTGTTTTTT. Its translation: CASSLWGRAVGELFF.

The chain joins TRBV5-1 to TRBJ2-1; 12 bases fit TRBD2. CDR3 length: 17 residues. V lost 0 bases to trimming and J lost 3 bases; unmatched junction nucleotides: 4. The germline CDR1 and CDR2 sequences are SGHRS and YFSETQ. This CDR3 reads CASSLVLTSGSYNEQFF. DNA for the CDR3: TGCGCCAGCAGCTTGGTCCTGACTAGCGGGAGCTACAATGAGCAGTTCTTC.

This rearrangement joins TRBV6-2 or TRBV6-3 to TRBJ1-5; perhaps TRBD1 as D (5 bases). Trimming cost V 6 bases and J 6 bases, with 12 bases left between them. Germline lookup yields CDR1 MNHEY and CDR2 SVGEGT. The CDR3 runs 13 residues. In nucleotides, the CDR3 is TGTGCCAGCAGCCGAGCGCAGGGTCAGCCCCAGCATTTT. Translation gives CASSRAQGQPQHF.

The rearrangement uses TRBV3-1 (or the pseudogene TRBV3-2) and TRBJ1-6, with D perhaps matching TRBD1 (6 bases). Germline CDR1 and CDR2: LGHDT and YNNKEL (reference sequence). The CDR3 contains 14 residues. V was cut by 3 bases and J by 5 bases, with 8 bases left in between. This CDR3 is CASSHTGNNSPLHF. The CDR3 DNA is TGTGCCAGCAGCCATACAGGGAATAATTCACCCCTCCACTTT.

This chain links TRBV5-5 with TRBJ2-5; D is uncertain. Germline values: CDR1 SGHKS, CDR2 YYEKEE (reference sequence). V lost 4 bases and J lost 5, with 15 bases in between. This CDR3 is built from 14 residues. The CDR3 DNA is TGTGCCAGCAGCCTCCAGGTCCCGGCGGAGACCCAGTACTTC. It translates to CASSLQVPAETQYF.

The genes are TRBV30 and TRBJ1-2, with D possibly being TRBD1 (6 bases). The CDR3 is 13 residues long. CDR1 GTSNPN and CDR2 SVGIG come from the germline V gene (reference sequence). V was trimmed by 1 base and J by 8 bases, leaving 14 bases between them. CDR3 in DNA: TGTGCCTGGAGTGCACAAACAGGGTACGGCTACACCTTC. Encoded protein: CAWSAQTGYGYTF.

The chain combines TRBV7-2 with TRBJ1-5, with 8 bases lining up with TRBD1. J was trimmed by 3 bases and V by 5 bases; bases with no gene match: 6. Germline CDR1 and CDR2: SGHTA and FQGNSA. This CDR3 spans 15 amino acids. The DNA of the CDR3 is TGTGCCAGCAGCACCCCGGGACAGGACAATCAGCCCCAGCATTTT. Its translation: CASSTPGQDNQPQHF. Drawing the rest from reference TRBV7-2 and TRBJ1-5, the complete variable domain is GAGVSQSPSNKVTEKGKDVELRCDPISGHTALYWYRQSLGQGLEFLIYFQGNSAPDKSGLPSDRFSAERTGGSVSTLTIQRTQQEDSAVYLCASSTPGQDNQPQHFGDGTRLSIL.

This clone was detected once. The rearrangement uses TRBV19 and TRBJ2-7; 9 bases are shared with TRBD1. CDR3 length equals 16 residues. From germline, CDR1 is LNHDA and CDR2 SQIVND (reference sequence). Losses at the gene ends were 3 bases for V and 1 base for J; bases not matched to a gene: 7. CDR3 coding DNA: TGTGCCAGTAGTATCGGCGGGACAGGGATTTCCTACGAGCAGTACTTC. Protein sequence: CASSIGGTGISYEQYF.